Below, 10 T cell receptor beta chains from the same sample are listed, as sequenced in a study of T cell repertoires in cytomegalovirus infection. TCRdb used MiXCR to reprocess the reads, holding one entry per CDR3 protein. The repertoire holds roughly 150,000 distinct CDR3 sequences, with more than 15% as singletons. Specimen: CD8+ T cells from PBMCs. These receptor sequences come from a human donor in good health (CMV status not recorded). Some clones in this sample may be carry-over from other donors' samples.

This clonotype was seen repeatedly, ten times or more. CDR3 loop: CASSTTSREQFF. The CDR3 DNA sequence: TGTGCCAGCAGCACTACTAGTCGTGAGCAGTTCTTC. The chain carries TRBV7-2 and TRBJ2-1; maybe TRBD2 (5 bases). The CDR3 has 12 amino acids. Germline V gene sequence: CDR1 SGHTA, CDR2 FQGNSA. V gave up 5 bases and J gave up 9 bases, with 11 bases separating them.

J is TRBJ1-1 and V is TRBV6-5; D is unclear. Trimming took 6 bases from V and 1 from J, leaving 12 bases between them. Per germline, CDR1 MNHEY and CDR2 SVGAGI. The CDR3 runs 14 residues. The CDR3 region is CASSLLSGNTEAFF. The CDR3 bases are TGTGCCAGCAGCCTCCTATCTGGGAACACTGAAGCTTTCTTT.

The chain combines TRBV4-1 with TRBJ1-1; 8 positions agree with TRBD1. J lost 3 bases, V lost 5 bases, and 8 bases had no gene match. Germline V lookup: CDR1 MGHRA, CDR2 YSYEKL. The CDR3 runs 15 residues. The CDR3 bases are TGCGCCAGCAGCTTGCAGGACAGGGAATACACTGAAGCTTTCTTT. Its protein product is CASSLQDREYTEAFF.

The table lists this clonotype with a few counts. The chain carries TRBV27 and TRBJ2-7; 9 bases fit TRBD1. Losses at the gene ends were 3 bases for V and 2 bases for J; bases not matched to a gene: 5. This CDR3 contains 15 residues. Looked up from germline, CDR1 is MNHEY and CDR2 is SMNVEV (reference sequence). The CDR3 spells CASSFYGQGTYEQYF. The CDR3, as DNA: TGTGCCAGCAGTTTTTACGGACAGGGGACCTACGAGCAGTACTTC.

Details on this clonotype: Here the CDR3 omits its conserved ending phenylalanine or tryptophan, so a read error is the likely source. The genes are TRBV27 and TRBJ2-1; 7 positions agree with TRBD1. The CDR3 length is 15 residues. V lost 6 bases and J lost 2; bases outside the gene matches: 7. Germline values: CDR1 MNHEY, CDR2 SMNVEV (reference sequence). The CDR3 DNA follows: TGTGCCAGCAGCCTAGGACAGGTTCCCTACAATGAGCAGTTCATC. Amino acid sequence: CASSLGQVPYNEQFI.

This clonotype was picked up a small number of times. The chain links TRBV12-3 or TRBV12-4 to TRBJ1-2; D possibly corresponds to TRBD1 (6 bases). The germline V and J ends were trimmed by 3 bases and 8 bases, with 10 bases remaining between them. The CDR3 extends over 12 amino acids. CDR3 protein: CASSFGGQGYTF. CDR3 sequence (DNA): TGTGCCAGCAGTTTCGGGGGCCAAGGCTACACCTTC.

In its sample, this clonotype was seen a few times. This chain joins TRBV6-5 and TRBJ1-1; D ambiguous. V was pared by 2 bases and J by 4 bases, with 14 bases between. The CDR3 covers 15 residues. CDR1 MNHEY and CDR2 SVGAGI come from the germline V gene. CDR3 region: CASSYLDQAATEAFF. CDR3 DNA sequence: TGTGCCAGCAGTTACCTTGACCAGGCGGCCACTGAAGCTTTCTTT.

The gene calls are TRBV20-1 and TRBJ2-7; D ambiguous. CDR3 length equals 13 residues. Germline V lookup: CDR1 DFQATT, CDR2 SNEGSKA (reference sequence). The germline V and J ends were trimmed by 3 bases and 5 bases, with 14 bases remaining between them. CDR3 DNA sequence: TGCAGTGCTAGCACAGATAGTTCCCACGAGCAGTACTTC. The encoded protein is CSASTDSSHEQYF.

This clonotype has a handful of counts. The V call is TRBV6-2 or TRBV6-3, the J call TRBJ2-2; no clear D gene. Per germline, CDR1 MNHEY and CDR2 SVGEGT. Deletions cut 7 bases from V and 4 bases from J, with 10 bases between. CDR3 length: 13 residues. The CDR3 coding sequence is TGTGCCAGCAACTACAGCCCCACCGGGGAGCTGTTTTTT. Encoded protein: CASNYSPTGELFF.

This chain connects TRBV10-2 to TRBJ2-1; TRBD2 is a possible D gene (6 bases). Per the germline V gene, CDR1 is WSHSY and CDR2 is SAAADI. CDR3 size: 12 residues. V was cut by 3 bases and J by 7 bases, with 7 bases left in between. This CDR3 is CASSDGTNEQFF. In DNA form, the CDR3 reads TGCGCCAGCAGTGACGGGACTAATGAGCAGTTCTTC.